This entry describes one T cell receptor beta chain. The sample carries other DNA sequences with the same CDR3. The data derive from a study of shared clonotypes between healthy human individuals. The CDR3 has 13 residues. The germline V gene has CDR1 KGHSH and CDR2 LQKENI. The germline V and J ends were trimmed by 5 bases and 1 base, with 8 bases remaining between them. This table comes from immunoSEQ multiplex PCR, and its TCRdb copy is limited to in-frame clones, with some not included. The sample consists of roughly 2.2 million clones, less than 95% of them appearing once. The clonotype comes from a man between 18 and 35 years old in good health. Some clones in this sample may be carry-over from other donors' samples. The sample taken for sequencing was naive CD4+ T cells from PBMCs. Subset here: CD45RA+ positively selected. V is TRBV18 and J is TRBJ1-1; possible D gene TRBD1, 5 bases. CDR3 DNA sequence: TGTGCCAGCTCAAAAGACAGGAACACTGAAGCTTTCTTT. Translating it yields CASSKDRNTEAFF.